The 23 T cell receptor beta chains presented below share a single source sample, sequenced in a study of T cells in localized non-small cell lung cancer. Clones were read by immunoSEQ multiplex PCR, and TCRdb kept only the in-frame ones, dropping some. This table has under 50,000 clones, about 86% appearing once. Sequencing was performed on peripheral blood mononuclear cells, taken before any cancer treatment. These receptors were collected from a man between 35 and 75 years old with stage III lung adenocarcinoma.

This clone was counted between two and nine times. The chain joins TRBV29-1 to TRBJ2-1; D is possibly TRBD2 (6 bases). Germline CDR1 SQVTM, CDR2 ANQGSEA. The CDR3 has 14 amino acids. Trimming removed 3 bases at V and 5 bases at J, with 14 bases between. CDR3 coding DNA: TGCAGCGTTGACGGGACTTCGGGAAACAATGAGCAGTTCTTC. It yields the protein CSVDGTSGNNEQFF.

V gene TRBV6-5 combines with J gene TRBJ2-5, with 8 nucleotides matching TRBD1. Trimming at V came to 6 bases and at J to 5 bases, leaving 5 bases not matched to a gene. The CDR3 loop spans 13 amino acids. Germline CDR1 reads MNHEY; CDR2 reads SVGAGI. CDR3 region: CASRNQGAETQYF. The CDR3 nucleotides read TGTGCCAGCAGAAACCAGGGGGCCGAGACCCAGTACTTC.

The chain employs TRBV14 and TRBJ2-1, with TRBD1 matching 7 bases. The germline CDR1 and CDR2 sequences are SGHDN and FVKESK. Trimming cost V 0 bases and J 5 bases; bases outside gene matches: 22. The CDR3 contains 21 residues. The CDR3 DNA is TGTGCCAGCAGCCAAGATAAGTATGTGGTTATTCGGGGACAGCGGCACAATGAGCAGTTCTTC. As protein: CASSQDKYVVIRGQRHNEQFF.

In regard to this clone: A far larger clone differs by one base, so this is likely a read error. The CDR3 loop reads CASSLGSGWYQETQYF. CDR3 in DNA: TGTGCCAGCAGCTTGGGGTCAGGGTGGTACCAAGAGACCCAGTACTTC. The rearrangement joins TRBV5-8 to TRBJ2-5, with D perhaps TRBD1 (5 bases). Germline CDR1 SGHTS, CDR2 YDEGEE. The CDR3 covers 16 residues. Trimming removed 0 bases at V and 0 bases at J, with 12 bases between.

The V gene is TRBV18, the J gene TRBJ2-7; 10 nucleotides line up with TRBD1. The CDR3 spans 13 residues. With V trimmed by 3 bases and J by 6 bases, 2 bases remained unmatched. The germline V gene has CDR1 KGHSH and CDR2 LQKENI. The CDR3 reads CASSPTGGFEQYF. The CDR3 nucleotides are TGTGCCAGCTCACCGACAGGGGGCTTCGAGCAGTACTTC.

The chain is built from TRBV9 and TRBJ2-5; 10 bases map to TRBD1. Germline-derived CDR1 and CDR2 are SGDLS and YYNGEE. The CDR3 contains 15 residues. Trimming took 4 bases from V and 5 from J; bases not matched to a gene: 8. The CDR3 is CASSTRQGARETQYF. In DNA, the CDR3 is TGTGCCAGCAGCACTCGACAGGGGGCGCGGGAGACCCAGTACTTC.

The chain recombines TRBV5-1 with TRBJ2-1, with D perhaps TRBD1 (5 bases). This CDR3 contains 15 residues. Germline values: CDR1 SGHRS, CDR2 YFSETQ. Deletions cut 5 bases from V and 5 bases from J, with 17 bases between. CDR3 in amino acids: CASRPTGPRDNEQFF. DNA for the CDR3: TGCGCCAGCAGGCCGACTGGGCCCAGGGACAATGAGCAGTTCTTC.

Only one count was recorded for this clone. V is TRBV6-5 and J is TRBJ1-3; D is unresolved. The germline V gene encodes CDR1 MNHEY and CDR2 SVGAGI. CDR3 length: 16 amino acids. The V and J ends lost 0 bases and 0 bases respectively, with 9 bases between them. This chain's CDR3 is CASSYSVGPSGNTIYF. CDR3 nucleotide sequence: TGTGCCAGCAGTTACTCCGTCGGGCCCTCTGGAAACACCATATATTTT.

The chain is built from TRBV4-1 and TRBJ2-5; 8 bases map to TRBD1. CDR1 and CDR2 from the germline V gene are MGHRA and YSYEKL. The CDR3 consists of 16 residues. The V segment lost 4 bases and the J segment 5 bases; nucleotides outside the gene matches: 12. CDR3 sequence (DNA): TGCGCCAGCAGCCTTAGTAACAAGGACAGGGAGGAGACCCAGTACTTC. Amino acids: CASSLSNKDREETQYF.

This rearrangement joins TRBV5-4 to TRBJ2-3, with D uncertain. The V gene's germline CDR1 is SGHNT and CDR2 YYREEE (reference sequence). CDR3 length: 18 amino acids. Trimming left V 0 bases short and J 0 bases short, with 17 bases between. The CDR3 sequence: CASSLALGATYSTDTQYF. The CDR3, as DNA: TGTGCCAGCAGCTTGGCCTTAGGCGCGACGTATAGCACAGATACGCAGTATTTT.

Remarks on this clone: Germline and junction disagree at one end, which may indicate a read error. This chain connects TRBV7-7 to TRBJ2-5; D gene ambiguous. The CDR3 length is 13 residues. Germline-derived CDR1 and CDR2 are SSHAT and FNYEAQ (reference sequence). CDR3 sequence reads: CASSYGSQETQYF. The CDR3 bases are TGTGCTAGCAGCTACGGATCTCAAGAGACCCAGTACTTC.

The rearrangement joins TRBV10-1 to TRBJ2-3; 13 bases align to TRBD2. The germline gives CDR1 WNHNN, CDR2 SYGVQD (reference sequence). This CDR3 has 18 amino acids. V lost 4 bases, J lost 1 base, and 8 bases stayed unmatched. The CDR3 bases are TGCGCCAGCAGTGGAGGACTAGCGGGGGTCCGCGGCACAGATACGCAGTATTTT. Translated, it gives CASSGGLAGVRGTDTQYF.

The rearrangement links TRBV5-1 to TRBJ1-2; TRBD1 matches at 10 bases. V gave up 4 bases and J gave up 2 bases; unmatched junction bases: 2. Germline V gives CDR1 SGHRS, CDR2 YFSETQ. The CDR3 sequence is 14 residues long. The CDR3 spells CASSPDRGNYGYTF. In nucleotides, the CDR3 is TGCGCCAGCAGCCCGGACAGGGGGAACTATGGCTACACCTTC.

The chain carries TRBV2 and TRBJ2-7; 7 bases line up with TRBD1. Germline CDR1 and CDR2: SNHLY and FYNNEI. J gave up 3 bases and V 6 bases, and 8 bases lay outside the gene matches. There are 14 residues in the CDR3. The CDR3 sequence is CASSRRQGSYEQYF. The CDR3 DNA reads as TGTGCCAGCAGCCGTAGACAGGGCAGCTACGAGCAGTACTTC.

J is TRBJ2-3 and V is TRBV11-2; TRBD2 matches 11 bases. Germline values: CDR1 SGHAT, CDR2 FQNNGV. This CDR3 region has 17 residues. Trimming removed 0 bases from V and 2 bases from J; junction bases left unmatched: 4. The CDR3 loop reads CASSLDLGLADTDTQYF. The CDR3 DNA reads TGTGCCAGCAGCTTAGACCTGGGACTAGCGGACACAGATACGCAGTATTTT. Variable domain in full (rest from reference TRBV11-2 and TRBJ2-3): EAGVAQSPRYKIIEKRQSVAFWCNPISGHATLYWYQQILGQGPKLLIQFQNNGVVDDSQLPKDRFSAERLKGVDSTLKIQPAKLEDSAVYLCASSLDLGLADTDTQYFGPGTRLTVL.

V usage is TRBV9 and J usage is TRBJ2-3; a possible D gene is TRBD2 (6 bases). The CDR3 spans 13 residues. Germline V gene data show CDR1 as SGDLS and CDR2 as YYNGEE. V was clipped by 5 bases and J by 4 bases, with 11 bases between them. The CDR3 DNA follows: TGTGCCAGCAGTTGGGACTCCCCAGATACGCAGTATTTT. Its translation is CASSWDSPDTQYF.

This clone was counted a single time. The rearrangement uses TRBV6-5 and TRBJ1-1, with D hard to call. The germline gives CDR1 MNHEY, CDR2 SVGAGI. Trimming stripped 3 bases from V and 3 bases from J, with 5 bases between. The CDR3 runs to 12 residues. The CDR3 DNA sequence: TGTGCCAGCAGTTATTCACACACTGAAGCTTTCTTT. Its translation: CASSYSHTEAFF.

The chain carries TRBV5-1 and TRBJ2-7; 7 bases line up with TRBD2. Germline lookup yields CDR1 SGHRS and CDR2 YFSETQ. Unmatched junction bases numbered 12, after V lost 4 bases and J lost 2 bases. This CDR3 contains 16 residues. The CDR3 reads CASSPLLGRGTYEQYF. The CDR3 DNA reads TGCGCCAGCAGCCCTCTACTAGGGAGGGGAACCTACGAGCAGTACTTC.

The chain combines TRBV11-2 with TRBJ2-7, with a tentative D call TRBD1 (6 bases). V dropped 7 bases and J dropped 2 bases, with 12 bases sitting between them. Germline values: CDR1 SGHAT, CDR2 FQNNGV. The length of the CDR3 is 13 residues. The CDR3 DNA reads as TGTGCCAGCAACAACAGGGCCCCCTACGAGCAGTACTTC. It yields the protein CASNNRAPYEQYF.

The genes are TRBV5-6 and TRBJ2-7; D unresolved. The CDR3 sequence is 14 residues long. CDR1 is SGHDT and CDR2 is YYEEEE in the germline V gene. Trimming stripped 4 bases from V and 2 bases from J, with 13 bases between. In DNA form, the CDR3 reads TGTGCCAGCAGCGGAGACCCGGAACCCTACGAGCAGTACTTC. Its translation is CASSGDPEPYEQYF. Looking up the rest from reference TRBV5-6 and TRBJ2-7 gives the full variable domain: DAGVTQSPTHLIKTRGQQVTLRCSPKSGHDTVSWYQQALGQGPQFIFQYYEEEERQRGNFPDRFSGHQFPNYSSELNVNALLLGDSALYLCASSGDPEPYEQYFGPGTRLTVT.

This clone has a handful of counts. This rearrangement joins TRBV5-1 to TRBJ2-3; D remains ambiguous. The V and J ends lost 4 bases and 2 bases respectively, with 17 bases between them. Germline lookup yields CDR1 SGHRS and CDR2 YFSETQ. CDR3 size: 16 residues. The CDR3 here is CASSPPGTPVTDTQYF. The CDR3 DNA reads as TGCGCCAGCAGCCCCCCGGGCACTCCCGTCACAGATACGCAGTATTTT.

The CDR3 is CASSPGLAGNYEQYF. The CDR3 DNA follows: TGTGCCAGCTCACCGGGACTAGCGGGAAACTACGAGCAGTACTTC. The chain carries TRBV18 and TRBJ2-7; 13 bases are a match to TRBD2. V lost 3 bases to trimming and J lost 3 bases; unmatched junction nucleotides: 2. The CDR3 contains 15 residues. The germline V gene encodes CDR1 KGHSH and CDR2 LQKENI.

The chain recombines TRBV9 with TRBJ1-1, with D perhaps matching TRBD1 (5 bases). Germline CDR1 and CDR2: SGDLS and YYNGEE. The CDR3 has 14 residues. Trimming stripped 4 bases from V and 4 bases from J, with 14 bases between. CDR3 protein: CASSSGSRATEAFF. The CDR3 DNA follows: TGTGCCAGCAGCTCCGGTAGCAGGGCCACTGAAGCTTTCTTT. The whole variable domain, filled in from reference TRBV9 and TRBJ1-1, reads DSGVTQTPKHLITATGQRVTLRCSPRSGDLSVYWYQQSLDQGLQFLIQYYNGEERAKGNILERFSAQQFPDLHSELNLSSLELGDSALYFCASSSGSRATEAFFGQGTRLTVV.